What follows are 10 T cell receptor beta chains derived from one specimen sequenced in a study of CD8+CD57+ T cells in acquired aplastic anemia. TCR beta VDJ and CDR3 profiles were obtained from a genomic DNA template. Using its own MiXCR run on the reads, TCRdb lists one record per CDR3 protein. The sample contains hundreds of thousands of distinct CDR3 sequences, under 80% of which appear only once. Input material: sorted CD4+, CD8+, or CD8+CD57+ T cells (not recorded which) from PBMCs. Receptor source: a human donor in good health, serving as a control.

DNA for the CDR3: TGCAGTGCTCGGGTCAAGTCTCGGACTAAAGCTTTCTTT. As protein: CSARVKSRTKAFF. The genes are TRBV20-1 and TRBJ1-1; D ambiguous. This CDR3 has 13 amino acids. Trimming removed 5 bases at V and 9 bases at J, with 19 bases between. Germline assignment: CDR1 DFQATT and CDR2 SNEGSKA (reference sequence).

This clonotype was seen more than once but under ten times. CDR3 sequence (DNA): TGTGCCACCAGTAAGTCAGGGACCAACGAGCAGTACTTC. Its translation is CATSKSGTNEQYF. The J gene is TRBJ2-7, the V gene TRBV24-1; D possibly matches TRBD1 or TRBD2 (5 bases each). V was cut by 6 bases and J by 5 bases, with 13 bases left in between. The CDR3 runs 13 residues. Germline V gene sequence: CDR1 KGHDR, CDR2 SFDVKD.

The chain employs TRBV3-1 and TRBJ2-7, with 7 nucleotides matching TRBD2. The CDR3 runs 11 residues. V gave up 0 bases and J gave up 12 bases; unmatched junction bases: 2. Germline V CDR1 and CDR2: LGHDT, YNNKEL (reference sequence). DNA for the CDR3: TGTGCCAGCAGCCAAGATGGGAGGGCGTACTTC. It codes for CASSQDGRAYF.

This chain's CDR3 is CASSSRTSGVLEQYF. DNA for the CDR3: TGTGCCAGCAGCTCTAGGACTAGCGGGGTTCTTGAGCAGTACTTC. The chain is built from TRBV13 and TRBJ2-7, with 12 bases aligning to TRBD2. The V gene end was trimmed by 4 bases and the J gene end by 7 bases; junction bases not matched to a gene: 8. CDR3 length equals 15 residues. CDR1 and CDR2 from the germline V gene are PRHDT and FYEKMQ (reference sequence).

The sample holds a few counts of this clonotype. This sequence joins TRBV29-1 and TRBJ1-6; TRBD1 matches 7 bases. Trimming cost V 7 bases and J 12 bases; bases outside gene matches: 12. Germline V gene sequence: CDR1 SQVTM, CDR2 ANQGSEA. The CDR3 loop spans 13 amino acids. CDR3: CSALTGREGPLHF. The CDR3 nucleotides are TGCAGCGCACTGACAGGGCGTGAGGGACCCCTCCACTTT.

This clonotype showed up many times. The chain joins TRBV19 to TRBJ2-2, with 7 bases that match TRBD2. The CDR3 sequence is 14 residues long. V was pared by 3 bases and J by 6 bases, with 4 bases of the junction left unmatched. CDR1 is LNHDA, CDR2 SQIVND, per germline (reference sequence). The CDR3 region is CASSIAGEAGELFF. In DNA form, the CDR3 reads TGTGCCAGTAGTATCGCGGGGGAAGCCGGGGAGCTGTTTTTT.

This clonotype has ten or more counts. The CDR3 here is CASSQQRSRPQHF. The DNA of the CDR3 is TGCGCCAGCAGCCAACAAAGGTCACGGCCCCAGCATTTT. The V gene is TRBV4-3, the J gene TRBJ1-5; D unresolved. The V end lost 2 bases, the J end lost 9 bases, and 11 bases lay between the germline ends. The V gene's germline CDR1 is LGHNA and CDR2 YSLEER. The CDR3 length is 13 residues.

This clonotype has a count of ten or more. The chain recombines TRBV7-2 with TRBJ1-4, with D perhaps matching TRBD1 (5 bases). V gave up 1 base and J gave up 7 bases, with 19 bases separating them. Germline assignment: CDR1 SGHTA and CDR2 FQGNSA. CDR3 length: 17 residues. CDR3: CASSLGLGGGVSEKLFF. The CDR3 nucleotides read TGTGCCAGCAGCTTAGGTTTGGGAGGAGGGGTGAGTGAAAAACTGTTTTTT.

In its sample, this clonotype was seen many times. The chain has TRBV4-3 and TRBJ2-7; no clear D gene. The V gene lost 3 bases and the J gene lost 2 bases, with 23 bases spanning the gap. The CDR3 sequence is 18 residues long. Germline loops: CDR1 LGHNA, CDR2 YSLEER. CDR3 nucleotides: TGCGCCAGCAGCCAGGAATTCCCACCCGTGGTTTATGCCTACGAGCAGTACTTC. This translates into CASSQEFPPVVYAYEQYF.

The rearrangement joins TRBV29-1 to TRBJ2-2, with D possibly being TRBD1 (6 bases). Germline V gives CDR1 SQVTM, CDR2 ANQGSEA. Trimming removed 2 bases from V and 1 base from J, with 11 bases in between. CDR3 length equals 15 residues. CDR3 amino acids: CSVETGQRNTGELFF. For the CDR3, the DNA is TGCAGCGTTGAAACCGGACAGAGGAACACCGGGGAGCTGTTTTTT.